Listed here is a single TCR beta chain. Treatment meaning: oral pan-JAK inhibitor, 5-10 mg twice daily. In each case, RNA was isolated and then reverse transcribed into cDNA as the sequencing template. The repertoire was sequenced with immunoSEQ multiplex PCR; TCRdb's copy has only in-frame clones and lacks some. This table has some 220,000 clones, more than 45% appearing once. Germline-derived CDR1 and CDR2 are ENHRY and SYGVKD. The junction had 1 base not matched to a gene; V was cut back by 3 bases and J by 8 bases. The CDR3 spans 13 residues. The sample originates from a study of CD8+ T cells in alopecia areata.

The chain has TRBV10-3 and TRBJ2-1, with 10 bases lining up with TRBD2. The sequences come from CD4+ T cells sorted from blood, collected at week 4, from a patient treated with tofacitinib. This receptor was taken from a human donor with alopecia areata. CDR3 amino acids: CAISDGTSDEQFF. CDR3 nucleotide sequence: TGTGCCATCAGTGACGGGACTAGCGATGAGCAGTTCTTC.